This TCR beta chain was identified during a study of CD8 T cells in ankylosing spondylitis. Notes on the study in general: Ankylosing spondylitis blood appeared to carry a characteristic TCR beta motif of roughly eight highly homologous variants. Within matched ankylosing spondylitis synovial fluid, disease-linked clones were reportedly significantly enriched. Clones that were linked to disease were CD8+ and were relatively rare in peripheral blood.

A quantitative 5'-RACE method, one with molecular barcodes, was used to make TCR beta libraries. TCRdb re-analysed the 5' RACE reads in MiXCR, keeping a single row per CDR3 protein. The sample consists of some 140,000 distinct CDR3 sequences, around 7.9% of them appearing once. There are many counts of this clonotype. Its cognate antigen is unknown. The V and J ends lost 5 bases and 3 bases, in that order; junction bases with no gene match: 4. The CDR3 has 14 amino acids. CDR1 KGHDR and CDR2 SFDVKD come from the germline V gene. The genes are TRBV24-1 and TRBJ2-3; 7 positions match TRBD1. The TCR sequence derives from a female donor with ankylosing spondylitis or in good health (not recorded which). The sequencing input was blood, either unsorted or a sorted T cell fraction (not recorded which). Here the CDR3 reads CATSAHRGTDTQYF. CDR3 DNA sequence: TGTGCCACCAGTGCGCACAGGGGAACAGATACGCAGTATTTT.